The rows below give T cell receptor beta chains drawn from one sample of a study of tumor-infiltrating lymphocytes in primary liver carcinoma. TCRdb redid the calling of the multiplex PCR reads with MiXCR, one entry per CDR3 protein. This sample yields about 310,000 distinct CDR3 sequences, of which about 62% are seen a single time; roughly 8.6% belongs to the top ten. Sequencing was performed on peripheral blood. These receptors all stem from a man aged 35 to 55 with primary liver carcinoma and hepatitis B virus infection. Both conserved end residues are part of each CDR3. A D gene is named only where the DNA matches it firmly. Clone size, where shown, is once, few, many, or a class for clones that have expanded.

v_call: TRBV29-1; clone_size: many; j_call: TRBJ2-5; d_call: -; cdr3_nt: TGCAGCGTTGAATCGGCCGCCCTCCGGGCCCAGTACTTC; cdr3_aa: CSVESAALRAQYF
v_call: TRBV5-4; clone_size: -; j_call: TRBJ2-3; d_call: -; cdr3_nt: TGTGCCAGCAGCTTGGGCGGAGATCCGTCGGATACGCAGTATTTT; cdr3_aa: CASSLGGDPSDTQYF
v_call: TRBV11-2; clone_size: many; j_call: TRBJ2-1; d_call: -; cdr3_nt: TGTGCCAGCAGCCGGCTAGGGGGAAGCTCCTACAATGAGCAGTTCTTC; cdr3_aa: CASSRLGGSSYNEQFF
v_call: TRBV6-5; clone_size: -; j_call: TRBJ1-2; d_call: TRBD1; cdr3_nt: TGTGATAGCAGTCCGGACAGGGTAAAGGGCTACACCTTC; cdr3_aa: CDSSPDRVKGYTF
v_call: TRBV28; clone_size: few; j_call: TRBJ1-4; d_call: -; cdr3_nt: TGTGCCAGCAGTTTAGGGGGCCCTGAAAAACTGTTTTTT; cdr3_aa: CASSLGGPEKLFF
v_call: TRBV28; clone_size: -; j_call: TRBJ2-7; d_call: -; cdr3_nt: TGTGCCAGCGGATTGGGACCGACCTACGAGCAGTACTTC; cdr3_aa: CASGLGPTYEQYF
v_call: TRBV29-1; clone_size: many; j_call: TRBJ2-2; d_call: -; cdr3_nt: TGCAGCGCTCTTACTAACGGGGCGAACACCGGGGAGCTGTTTTTT; cdr3_aa: CSALTNGANTGELFF
v_call: TRBV24-1; clone_size: once; j_call: TRBJ2-1; d_call: -; cdr3_nt: TGTGCCACCAGTGATTTAGAGGCGGCCCCCTACAATGAGCAGTTCTTC; cdr3_aa: CATSDLEAAPYNEQFF
v_call: TRBV10-3; clone_size: -; j_call: TRBJ2-1; d_call: TRBD1; cdr3_nt: TGTGCCATCAGAGGGGGCTACTGCAATGAGCAGTTCTTC; cdr3_aa: CAIRGGYCNEQFF
v_call: TRBV2; clone_size: few; j_call: TRBJ1-2; d_call: -; cdr3_nt: TGTGCCAGCAGTGAATGGGAGGAGTATGGCTACACCTTC; cdr3_aa: CASSEWEEYGYTF
v_call: TRBV11-2; clone_size: -; j_call: TRBJ2-7; d_call: -; cdr3_nt: TGTGCCAGCAGCTTAATTGACGGAGCCTACGAGCAGTACTTC; cdr3_aa: CASSLIDGAYEQYF
v_call: TRBV6-5; clone_size: -; j_call: TRBJ2-3; d_call: TRBD2; cdr3_nt: TGTGCCAGCAGTATTTTGACTAGCGGGAGAGGAGATACGCAGTATTTT; cdr3_aa: CASSILTSGRGDTQYF
v_call: TRBV4-2; clone_size: -; j_call: TRBJ2-7; d_call: TRBD1; cdr3_nt: TGTGCCGGCAGCCCCGGGGACAGCTCCTACAAGCAGTGCTTC; cdr3_aa: CAGSPGDSSYKQCF
v_call: TRBV7-3; clone_size: -; j_call: TRBJ2-1; d_call: TRBD2; cdr3_nt: TGTGCCAACAGCTTAGAACTAGCGGGAGTCCGCTACAATGAGCAGTTCTTC; cdr3_aa: CANSLELAGVRYNEQFF
v_call: TRBV11-1; clone_size: -; j_call: TRBJ2-7; d_call: -; cdr3_nt: TGCGCCAGCAGCTTACTCGCTGGCACGGATCGCTCCTACAATGAGCAGTACTTC; cdr3_aa: CASSLLAGTDRSYNEQYF
v_call: TRBV29-1; clone_size: -; j_call: TRBJ2-7; d_call: -; cdr3_nt: TGCAGCGCTGAGGCGGCGGGTTTCTACGAGCAGTACTTC; cdr3_aa: CSAEAAGFYEQYF
v_call: TRBV4-3; clone_size: many; j_call: TRBJ1-6; d_call: TRBD1; cdr3_nt: TGCGCCAGCAGCCAAGAAGGCCCGGGACAGGCAAATAATTCACCCCTCCACTTT; cdr3_aa: CASSQEGPGQANNSPLHF
v_call: TRBV5-1; clone_size: -; j_call: TRBJ2-6; d_call: -; cdr3_nt: TGCGCCAGCAGCTTATCCCTCCTCTCTGGGGCCAACGTCCTGACTTTC; cdr3_aa: CASSLSLLSGANVLTF
v_call: TRBV6-1; clone_size: many; j_call: TRBJ2-1; d_call: -; cdr3_nt: TGTGCCAGCAGTGACAGGGTTCAGTACAATGAGCAGTTCTTC; cdr3_aa: CASSDRVQYNEQFF
v_call: TRBV28; clone_size: -; j_call: TRBJ2-1; d_call: TRBD2; cdr3_nt: TGTGCCAGTTCGGGACTAGCGGCCAACAATGAGCAGTTCTTC; cdr3_aa: CASSGLAANNEQFF
v_call: TRBV29-1; clone_size: -; j_call: TRBJ2-6; d_call: TRBD1; cdr3_nt: TGCAGCGTTGAAGAACAGGGGGCTGGGGCCAACATCCTGACTTTC; cdr3_aa: CSVEEQGAGANILTF
v_call: TRBV6-5; clone_size: -; j_call: TRBJ2-3; d_call: -; cdr3_nt: TGTGCCAGCAGCCCCCGGGGAGGTACAGATACGCACTATTTT; cdr3_aa: CASSPRGGTDTHYF
v_call: TRBV6-4; clone_size: -; j_call: TRBJ2-3; d_call: -; cdr3_nt: TGTGCCAGTTCTAAGGAGGGCACAGATACGCAGTATTTT; cdr3_aa: CASSKEGTDTQYF
v_call: TRBV11-2; clone_size: -; j_call: TRBJ2-6; d_call: -; cdr3_nt: TGTGCCAGCAGCTTCCCGACGGGAAACTCTGGGGCTAACGTCCTGATTTTC; cdr3_aa: CASSFPTGNSGANVLIF
v_call: TRBV28; clone_size: -; j_call: TRBJ2-1; d_call: TRBD2; cdr3_nt: TGTGCCAGCAGTTCGGGGGGACTAGCGAAGGGCAATGAGCAGTTCTTC; cdr3_aa: CASSSGGLAKGNEQFF
v_call: TRBV20-1; clone_size: -; j_call: TRBJ2-1; d_call: TRBD2; cdr3_nt: TGCAGTGCTGGTCGGTTGCGGGAGCGGAATGAGCAGTTCTTC; cdr3_aa: CSAGRLRERNEQFF
v_call: TRBV29-1; clone_size: many; j_call: TRBJ2-5; d_call: -; cdr3_nt: TGCAGCGTGGACCGGGACTTCCAAGAGACCCAGTACTTC; cdr3_aa: CSVDRDFQETQYF
v_call: TRBV6-6; clone_size: -; j_call: TRBJ2-5; d_call: -; cdr3_nt: TGTGACAGCACGGACCTGCCCCCAGAGACCCACTACTTC; cdr3_aa: CDSTDLPPETHYF
v_call: TRBV4-3; clone_size: many; j_call: TRBJ1-6; d_call: TRBD1; cdr3_nt: TGCGCCAGCAGACCGGGACAGAGAGATTCACCCCTCCACTTT; cdr3_aa: CASRPGQRDSPLHF
v_call: TRBV11-2; clone_size: -; j_call: TRBJ2-7; d_call: TRBD2; cdr3_nt: TGTGCCAGCAGGTACGCCGGGACTAGGCTCTATGAGCAGTACTTC; cdr3_aa: CASRYAGTRLYEQYF
v_call: TRBV5-1; clone_size: -; j_call: TRBJ1-1; d_call: -; cdr3_nt: TGCGCCAGCACAGAGGGGCCGAACACTGAAGCTTTCTTT; cdr3_aa: CASTEGPNTEAFF
v_call: TRBV11-3; clone_size: -; j_call: TRBJ2-1; d_call: -; cdr3_nt: TGTGTCAGCAGCTTAGCCTCGAACAATGGGCAGTTCTTC; cdr3_aa: CVSSLASNNGQFF
v_call: TRBV5-1; clone_size: -; j_call: TRBJ2-2; d_call: -; cdr3_nt: TGCGCCAGCAGCTTGGCCAAGGTGTCGCGGCCCGGGAAGCTGTTTTTT; cdr3_aa: CASSLAKVSRPGKLFF
v_call: TRBV12-3/TRBV12-4; clone_size: -; j_call: TRBJ2-1; d_call: TRBD2; cdr3_nt: TGTGCCAGCAGTTTCCGTAGCGGGAGTTGTTGCAATGAGCAGTTCTTC; cdr3_aa: CASSFRSGSCCNEQFF
v_call: TRBV6-2/TRBV6-3; clone_size: many; j_call: TRBJ1-1; d_call: -; cdr3_nt: TGTGCCAGCAGGGATGGACAGAACACTGAAGCTTTCTTT; cdr3_aa: CASRDGQNTEAFF
v_call: TRBV6-2/TRBV6-3; clone_size: -; j_call: TRBJ2-2; d_call: -; cdr3_nt: TGTGCCAGCAGACCATCTAGCCGGAGGGCCGTATTAGATGGCACCGGAGAGCTGTTTTTT; cdr3_aa: CASRPSSRRAVLDGTGELFF
v_call: TRBV6-5; clone_size: many; j_call: TRBJ1-5; d_call: -; cdr3_nt: TGTGCCAGCAGTTACTCGGGGGGCGGACAGCCCCAGCATTTT; cdr3_aa: CASSYSGGGQPQHF
v_call: TRBV29-1; clone_size: many; j_call: TRBJ1-1; d_call: -; cdr3_nt: TGCAGCGTTGACGGGGGTCCCAGGGAGGCTTTCTTT; cdr3_aa: CSVDGGPREAFF
v_call: TRBV10-2; clone_size: few; j_call: TRBJ2-7; d_call: -; cdr3_nt: TGCGCCAGCAGTGCTAGAGTTTACGAGCAGTACTTC; cdr3_aa: CASSARVYEQYF
v_call: TRBV5-5; clone_size: once; j_call: TRBJ2-3; d_call: TRBD1; cdr3_nt: TGTGCCAGCAGCTTGGAAGGGACAGGTTCCGCATATACGCAGTATTTT; cdr3_aa: CASSLEGTGSAYTQYF
v_call: TRBV11-2; clone_size: -; j_call: TRBJ1-2; d_call: TRBD1; cdr3_nt: TGTGCCAACAGCCCAGGGACAGCCTATGGCTACATCTTC; cdr3_aa: CANSPGTAYGYIF